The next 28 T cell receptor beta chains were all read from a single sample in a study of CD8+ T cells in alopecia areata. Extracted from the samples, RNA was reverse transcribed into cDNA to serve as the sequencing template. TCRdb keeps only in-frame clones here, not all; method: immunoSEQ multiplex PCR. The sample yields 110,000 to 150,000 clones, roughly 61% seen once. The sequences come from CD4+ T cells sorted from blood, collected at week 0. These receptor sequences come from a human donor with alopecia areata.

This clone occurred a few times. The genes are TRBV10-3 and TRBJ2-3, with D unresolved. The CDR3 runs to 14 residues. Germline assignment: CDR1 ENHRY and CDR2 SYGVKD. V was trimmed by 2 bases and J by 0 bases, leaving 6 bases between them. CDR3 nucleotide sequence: TGTGCCATCAGTGAGGCTGCTAGCACAGATACGCAGTATTTT. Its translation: CAISEAASTDTQYF.

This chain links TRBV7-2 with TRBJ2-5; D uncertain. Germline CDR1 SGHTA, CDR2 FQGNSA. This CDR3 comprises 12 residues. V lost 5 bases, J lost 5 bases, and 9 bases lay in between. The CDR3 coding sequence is TGTGCCAGCAGCGGCCTCAGGGAGACCCAGTACTTC. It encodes CASSGLRETQYF.

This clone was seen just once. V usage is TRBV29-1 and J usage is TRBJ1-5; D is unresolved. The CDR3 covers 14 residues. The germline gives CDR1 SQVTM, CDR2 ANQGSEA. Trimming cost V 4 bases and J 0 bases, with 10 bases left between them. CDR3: CSVATTSSNQPQHF. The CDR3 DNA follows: TGCAGCGTTGCAACGACAAGTAGCAATCAGCCCCAGCATTTT. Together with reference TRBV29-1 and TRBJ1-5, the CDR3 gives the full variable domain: SAVISQKPSRDICQRGTSLTIQCQVDSQVTMMFWYRQQPGQSLTLIATANQGSEATYESGFVIDKFPISRPNLTFSTLTVSNMSPEDSSIYLCSVATTSSNQPQHFGDGTRLSIL.

The CDR3 spells CASSLDGGRLQETQYF. The CDR3 nucleotides are TGTGCCAGCAGCTTAGACGGTGGACGGCTCCAAGAGACCCAGTACTTC. This chain links TRBV11-3 with TRBJ2-5; no reliable D call. V dropped 0 bases and J dropped 1 base, with 12 bases sitting between them. Germline lookup yields CDR1 SGHNT and CDR2 YENEEA. There are 16 residues in the CDR3.

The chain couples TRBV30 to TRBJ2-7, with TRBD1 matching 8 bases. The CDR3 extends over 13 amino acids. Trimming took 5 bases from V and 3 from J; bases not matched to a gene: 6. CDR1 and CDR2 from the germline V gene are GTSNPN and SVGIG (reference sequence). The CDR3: CAWGRDRLYEQYF. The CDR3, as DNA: TGTGCCTGGGGCCGGGACAGGCTCTACGAGCAGTACTTC.

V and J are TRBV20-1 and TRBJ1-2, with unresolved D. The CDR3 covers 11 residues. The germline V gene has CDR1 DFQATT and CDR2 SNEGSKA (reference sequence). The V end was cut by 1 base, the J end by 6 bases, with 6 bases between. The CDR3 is CSARVGNGYTF. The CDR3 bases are TGCAGTGCTAGAGTGGGGAATGGCTACACCTTC.

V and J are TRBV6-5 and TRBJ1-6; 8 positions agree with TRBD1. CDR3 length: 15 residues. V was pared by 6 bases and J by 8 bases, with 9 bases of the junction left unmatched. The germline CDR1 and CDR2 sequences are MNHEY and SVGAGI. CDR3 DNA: TGTGCCAGCAGAACCGACAGGGGCGTTTATTCACCCCTCCACTTT. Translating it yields CASRTDRGVYSPLHF.

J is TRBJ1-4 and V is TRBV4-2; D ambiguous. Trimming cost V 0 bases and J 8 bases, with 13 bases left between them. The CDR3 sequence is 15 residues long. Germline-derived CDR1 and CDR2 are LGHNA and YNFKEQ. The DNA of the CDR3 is TGTGCCAGCAGCCAAGATCTTTATAGGAAGGAAAAACTGTTTTTT. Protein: CASSQDLYRKEKLFF.

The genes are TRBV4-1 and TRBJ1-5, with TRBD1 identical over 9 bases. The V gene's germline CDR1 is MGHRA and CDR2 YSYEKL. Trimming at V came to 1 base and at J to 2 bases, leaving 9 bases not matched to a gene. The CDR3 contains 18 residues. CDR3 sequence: CASSQGGWDREGNQPQHF. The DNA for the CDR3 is TGCGCCAGCAGCCAAGGGGGTTGGGACAGGGAGGGCAATCAGCCCCAGCATTTT.

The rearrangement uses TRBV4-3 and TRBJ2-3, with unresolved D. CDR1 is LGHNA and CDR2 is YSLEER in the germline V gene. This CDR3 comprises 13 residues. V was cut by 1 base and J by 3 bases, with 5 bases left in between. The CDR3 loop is CASSQAPTDTQYF. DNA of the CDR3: TGCGCCAGCAGCCAAGCCCCAACAGATACGCAGTATTTT.

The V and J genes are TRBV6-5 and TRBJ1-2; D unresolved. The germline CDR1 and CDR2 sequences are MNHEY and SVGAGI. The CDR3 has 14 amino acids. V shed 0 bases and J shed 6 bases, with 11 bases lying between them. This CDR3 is CASSYSKRVNGYTF. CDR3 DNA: TGTGCCAGCAGTTACTCGAAGAGGGTAAATGGCTACACCTTC.

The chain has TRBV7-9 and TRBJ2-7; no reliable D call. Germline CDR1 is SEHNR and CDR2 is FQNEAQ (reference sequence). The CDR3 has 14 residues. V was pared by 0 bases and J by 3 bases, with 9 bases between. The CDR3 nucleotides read TGTGCCAGCAGCTTAGCGCTCCAGAGCTACGAGCAGTACTTC. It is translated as CASSLALQSYEQYF.

The CDR3 spells CASGRDHYEQYF. CDR3 in DNA: TGTGCCAGCGGGCGGGACCATTATGAGCAGTACTTC. This chain uses TRBV6-5 with TRBJ2-7, with a weak D call TRBD2 (6 bases). The ends were cut back, 8 bases at V and 7 bases at J, with 15 bases in the middle. There are 12 residues in the CDR3. Germline CDR1 reads MNHEY; CDR2 reads SVGAGI.

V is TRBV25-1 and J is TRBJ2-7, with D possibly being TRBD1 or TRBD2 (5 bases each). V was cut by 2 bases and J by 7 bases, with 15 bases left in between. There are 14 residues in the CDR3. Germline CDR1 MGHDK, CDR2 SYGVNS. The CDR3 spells CASSEAGTYSEQYF. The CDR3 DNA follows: TGTGCCAGCAGTGAAGCCGGGACCTACTCGGAGCAGTACTTC.

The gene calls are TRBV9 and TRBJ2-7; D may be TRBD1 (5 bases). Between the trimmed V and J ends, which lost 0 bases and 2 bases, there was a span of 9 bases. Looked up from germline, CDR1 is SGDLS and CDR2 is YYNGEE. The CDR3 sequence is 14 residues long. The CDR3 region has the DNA TGTGCCAGCAGCGTAGGGAACAGGCCCTACGAGCAGTACTTC. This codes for CASSVGNRPYEQYF.

The CDR3, as DNA: TGTGCCTGGAGTTCAAGCGATGCCTACAATGAGCAGTTCTTC. Translation gives CAWSSSDAYNEQFF. J is TRBJ2-1 and V is TRBV30; D unclear. V was shortened by 2 bases and J by 2 bases, with 10 bases between the two germline ends. Germline values: CDR1 GTSNPN, CDR2 SVGIG (reference sequence). The CDR3 totals 14 residues. The full variable domain, with the rest looked up from reference TRBV30 and TRBJ2-1, is SQTIHQWPATLVQPVGSPLSLECTVEGTSNPNLYWYRQAAGRGLQLLFYSVGIGQISSEVPQNLSASRPQDRQFILSSKKLLLSDSGFYLCAWSSSDAYNEQFFGPGTRLTVL.

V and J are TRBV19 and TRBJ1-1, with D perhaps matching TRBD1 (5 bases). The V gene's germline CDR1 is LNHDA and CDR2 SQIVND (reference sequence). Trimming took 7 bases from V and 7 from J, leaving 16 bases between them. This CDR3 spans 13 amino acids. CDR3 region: CASTSRQGYEAFF. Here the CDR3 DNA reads TGTGCCAGTACCTCCAGGCAGGGATATGAAGCTTTCTTT.

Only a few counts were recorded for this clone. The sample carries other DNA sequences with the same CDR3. CDR3 sequence: CASSPPGDTQYF. The CDR3 DNA sequence: TGTGCCAGCTCACCACCAGGAGATACGCAGTATTTT. The rearrangement links TRBV18 to TRBJ2-3; no definite D call. The CDR3 has 12 residues. The V and J ends lost 0 bases and 5 bases respectively, with 3 bases between them. CDR1 is KGHSH and CDR2 is LQKENI in the germline V gene.

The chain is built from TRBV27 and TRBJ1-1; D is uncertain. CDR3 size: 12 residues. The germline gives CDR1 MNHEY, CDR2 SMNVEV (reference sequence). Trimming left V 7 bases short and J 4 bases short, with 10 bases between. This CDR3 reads CASKSSGTEAFF. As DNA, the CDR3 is TGTGCCAGCAAATCGTCTGGCACTGAAGCTTTCTTT.

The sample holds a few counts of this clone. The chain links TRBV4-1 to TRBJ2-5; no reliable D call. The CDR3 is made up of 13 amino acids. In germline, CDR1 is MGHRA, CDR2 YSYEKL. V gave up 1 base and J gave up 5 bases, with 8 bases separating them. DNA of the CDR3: TGCGCCAGCAGCCAAGGGATTCCGGAGACCCAGTACTTC. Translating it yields CASSQGIPETQYF.

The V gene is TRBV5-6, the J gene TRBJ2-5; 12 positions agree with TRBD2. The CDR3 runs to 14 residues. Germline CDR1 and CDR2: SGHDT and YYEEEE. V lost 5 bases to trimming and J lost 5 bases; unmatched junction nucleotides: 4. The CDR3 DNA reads TGTGCCAGCAGTCCCGGGACTAGCGGGGAGACCCAGTACTTC. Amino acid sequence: CASSPGTSGETQYF.

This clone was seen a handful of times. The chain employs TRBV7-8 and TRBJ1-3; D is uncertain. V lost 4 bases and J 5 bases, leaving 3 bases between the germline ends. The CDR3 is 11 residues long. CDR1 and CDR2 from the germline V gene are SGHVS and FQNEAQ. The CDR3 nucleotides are TGTGCCAGCAGCTACAGAAACACCATATATTTT. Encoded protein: CASSYRNTIYF.

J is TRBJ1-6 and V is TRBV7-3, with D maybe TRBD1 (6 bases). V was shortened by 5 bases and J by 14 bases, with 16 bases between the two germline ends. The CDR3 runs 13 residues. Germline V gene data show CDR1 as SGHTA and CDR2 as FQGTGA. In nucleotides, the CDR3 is TGTGCCAGCAGCCAAACCGGACAGTCGACCCTCCACTTT. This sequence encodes CASSQTGQSTLHF.

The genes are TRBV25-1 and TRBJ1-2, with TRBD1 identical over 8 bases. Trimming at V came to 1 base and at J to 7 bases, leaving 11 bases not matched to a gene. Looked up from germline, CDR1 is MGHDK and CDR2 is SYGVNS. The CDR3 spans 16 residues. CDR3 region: CASSESGGRGRVGYTF. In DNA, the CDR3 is TGTGCCAGCAGTGAATCGGGAGGCAGGGGGCGGGTTGGCTACACCTTC.

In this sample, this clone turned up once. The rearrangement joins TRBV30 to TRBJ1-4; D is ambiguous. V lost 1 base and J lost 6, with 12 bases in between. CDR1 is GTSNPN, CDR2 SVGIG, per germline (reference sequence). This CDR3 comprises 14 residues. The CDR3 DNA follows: TGTGCCTGGAGTGGCGGGATCGACGATGAAAAACTGTTTTTT. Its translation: CAWSGGIDDEKLFF.

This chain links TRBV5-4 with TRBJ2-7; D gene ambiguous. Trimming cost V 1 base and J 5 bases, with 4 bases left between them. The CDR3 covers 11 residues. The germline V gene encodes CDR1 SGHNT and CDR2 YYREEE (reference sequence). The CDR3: CASSLLHEQYF. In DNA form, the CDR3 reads TGTGCCAGCAGCTTGTTACACGAGCAGTACTTC.

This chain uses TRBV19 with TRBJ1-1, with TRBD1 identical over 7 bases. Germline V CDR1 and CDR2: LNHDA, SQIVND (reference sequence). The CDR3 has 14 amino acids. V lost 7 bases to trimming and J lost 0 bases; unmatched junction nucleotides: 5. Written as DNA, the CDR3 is TGTGCCAGTAAGGAGGGGGCGATGAACACTGAAGCTTTCTTT. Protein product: CASKEGAMNTEAFF.

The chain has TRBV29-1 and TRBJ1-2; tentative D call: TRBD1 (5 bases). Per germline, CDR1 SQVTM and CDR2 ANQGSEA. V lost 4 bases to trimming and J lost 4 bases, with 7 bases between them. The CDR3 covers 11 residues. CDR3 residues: CSVGGIYGYTF. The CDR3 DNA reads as TGCAGCGTTGGGGGCATCTATGGCTACACCTTC.